This TCR beta chain was observed in a study of T cells in Graves' hyperthyroidism and ophthalmopathy (dated by TCRdb to about 2019). Regarding the study in general: Peripheral blood samples were taken at initial diagnosis, before any treatment was given. To identify TCR V-J signatures that set the groups apart, the researchers used a discovery cohort of roughly 100 patients, made up of fewer than 50 with Graves' ophthalmopathy and about 59 with stable Graves' hyperthyroidism. Prospective prediction of ophthalmopathy was tested in an independent validation cohort of 18 hyperthyroidism patients and 15 to 17 patients who later progressed to ophthalmopathy. The 80 to 100 discovery patients were randomly divided into training and test sets at a 7:3 ratio. The study also compared thyroid tissue and blood T-cell repertoires from a handful of Graves' hyperthyroidism patients. After sampling, hyperthyroidism patients received methimazole starting at 30 mg daily, and ophthalmopathy patients received high-dose intravenous methylprednisolone. According to the paper, TCR Vbeta CDR3 sequencing was carried out on 135 peripheral blood samples, which came from 40 to 45 ophthalmopathy, 70 to 80 hyperthyroidism and 17 progressor patients.

TCR beta CDR3 regions were amplified from RNA transcripts. A first-round RT-PCR of the TCR CDR3 used the HTBI primer set with the Qiagen OneStep RT-PCR kit. A second multiplex PCR round built the libraries, followed by size selection and purification. The libraries were sequenced on an Illumina HiSeq2000 using paired-end 100 bp reads. Regarding the original processing steps: Raw data were processed with SOAPnuke, discarding reads with adapters, uncalled bases, mean Phred below 15, or no exact constant-primer or identifier match. COPE v1.2.5 was used to merge the high-quality paired reads, and each unique nucleotide sequence was defined as a clonotype. MiTCR v1.1 was used to align the clonotypes against IMGT TRBV, TRBD and TRBJ reference segments. Analysis was restricted to V-J combinations with a frequency above 0.0001, which covered just over 98% of repertoires. The TCS score was defined as F50 (clonal expansion) divided by E x V (chaos), with BLOSUM62-based TCRdist calculated between CDR3 peptides within each V-J. Welch's t-statistics and random forest reduced roughly 540 V-J features to 13, which were used in a naive Bayes classifier (R e1071). TCRdb cleaned the public reads at Q25 with fastp, built clones with MiXCR and kept in-frame beta chains. Rows with one shared CDR3 protein collapse into an entry with the most common genes and DNA. None of the V and J calls come from the authors' own analysis; TCRdb made them. The sample data list approximately 330,000 distinct CDR3 sequences, and about 21% of these were observed just once. The biggest ten clones account for around half of the sample.

Based on the germline V gene (reference sequence), the CDR1 and CDR2 sequences are DFQATT and SNEGSKA. Spanning cysteine to phenylalanine, the CDR3 consists of 10 amino acids. Kept here is only the CDR3 DNA, which spans 30 bases and is read in frame from base 1. Deletion took 2 bases off V and 5 bases off J, with a span of 3 bases between the germline ends. On this clonotype itself: Its cognate antigen has yet to be identified. No qualities accompany the bases; no much larger clone lies one base away.

Broad study findings and their caveats: A 13 V-J signature model separated ophthalmopathy from stable hyperthyroidism, with roughly 88% sensitivity and just under 84% specificity in cross-validation and 80%/75% in testing. Blood samples also contained most of the expanded thyroid clonotypes (frequency above 0.001), which suggests that blood repertoires may reflect thyroid immune responses. Sample size was not statistically predetermined, and blinding of investigators to group allocation was not performed. In validation, progression to ophthalmopathy was predicted by the model with 65% to 71% sensitivity and just over 72% specificity, a median of around 5.9 months before onset.

Graves' hyperthyroidism was defined as stable when no progression to ophthalmopathy occurred over 18 months of follow-up. Hyperthyroidism patients were aged 18 to 65 years and newly diagnosed, with disease duration of less than 2 months. Any patient with an uncontrolled infection, another autoimmune disease, pregnancy or lactation was excluded. Clinical symptoms, serum thyroxine and TRAb, thyroid ultrasound, and orbital computed tomography formed the basis for the diagnoses. PBMCs were separated from about 10 ml of fresh peripheral blood using Ficoll-Paque density gradient centrifugation. Trizol reagent was used to extract total RNA, and RNA quality was then checked on an Agilent 2100 Bioanalyzer.

In this chain, TRBV20-1 is recombined with TRBJ2-5; no D gene can be assigned with confidence. Sequencing input: blood. This clonotype was sampled from a woman in her fifties or sixties with Graves' hyperthyroidism. The sequence in DNA is TGCAGTGCTAGATACGAGACCCAGTACTTC. This encodes CSARYETQYF.